Presented here are 5 T cell receptor beta chains from one specimen sequenced in a study of OX40 agonist ivuxolimab in advanced cancers. Measured with immunoSEQ multiplex PCR; TCRdb has only the in-frame clones, and not every one. This sample carries fewer than 40,000 clones, 60% to 80% of them seen once, and the ten largest clones take about 18%. The source material was CD4+ or CD8+ T cells sorted from blood, sampled in a trial of the OX40 agonist ivuxolimab. All receptors derive from an adult with an advanced solid tumor such as melanoma, head and neck, liver or kidney cancer.

The chain is built from TRBV19 and TRBJ1-1, with D tentatively TRBD1 (5 bases). Trimming removed 7 bases from V and 11 bases from J, with 20 bases in between. CDR3 length: 13 amino acids. The germline V gene encodes CDR1 LNHDA and CDR2 SQIVND (reference sequence). As DNA, the CDR3 is TGTGCCAGTATTAGGGAGCAGGGCGCGAGGGCTTTCTTT. Protein product: CASIREQGARAFF.

This clone was picked up a small number of times. The chain links TRBV25-1 to TRBJ1-1; possibly TRBD1 for D (5 bases). The CDR3 is made up of 17 amino acids. V was shortened by 1 base and J by 0 bases, with 15 bases between the two germline ends. The germline V gene has CDR1 MGHDK and CDR2 SYGVNS. The CDR3 DNA sequence: TGTGCCAGCAGTGAATCGAGACCGGGACTCATGAACACTGAAGCTTTCTTT. This sequence encodes CASSESRPGLMNTEAFF.

The chain employs TRBV6-1 and TRBJ1-3; D uncertain. Per the germline V gene, CDR1 is MNHNS and CDR2 is SASEGT. V was pared by 2 bases and J by 4 bases, with 12 bases between. This CDR3 spans 15 amino acids. The CDR3 loop is CASSEYFQEGNTIYF. Written as DNA, the CDR3 is TGTGCCAGCAGTGAATACTTTCAAGAGGGAAACACCATATATTTT.

This chain links TRBV2 with TRBJ2-7; no definite D call. Germline CDR1 is SNHLY and CDR2 is FYNNEI. The V gene lost 8 bases and the J gene lost 5 bases, with 10 bases spanning the gap. This CDR3 has 11 residues. As DNA, the CDR3 is TGTGCCAGCCGCCTAGTGCACGAGCAGTACTTC. Translated: CASRLVHEQYF.

This chain links TRBV2 with TRBJ2-7, with 10 nucleotides matching TRBD2. The CDR3 has 15 amino acids. CDR1 is SNHLY and CDR2 is FYNNEI in the germline V gene. Trimming removed 6 bases from V and 3 bases from J; junction bases left unmatched: 8. In DNA, the CDR3 is TGTGCCAGCAGGGGGTCTAGCGGGGGAGTCTACGAGCAGTACTTC. Encoded protein: CASRGSSGGVYEQYF.